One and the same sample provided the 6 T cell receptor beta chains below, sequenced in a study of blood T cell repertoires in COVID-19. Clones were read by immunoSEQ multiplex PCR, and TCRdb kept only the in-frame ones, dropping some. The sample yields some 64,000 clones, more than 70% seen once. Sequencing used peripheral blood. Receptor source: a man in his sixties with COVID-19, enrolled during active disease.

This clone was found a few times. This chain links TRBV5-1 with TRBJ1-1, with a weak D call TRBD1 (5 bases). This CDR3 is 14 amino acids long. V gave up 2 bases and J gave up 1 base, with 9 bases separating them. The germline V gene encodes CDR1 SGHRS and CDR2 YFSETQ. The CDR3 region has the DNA TGCGCCAGCAGCTTCCAGGGTGGGAACACTGAAGCTTTCTTT. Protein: CASSFQGGNTEAFF.

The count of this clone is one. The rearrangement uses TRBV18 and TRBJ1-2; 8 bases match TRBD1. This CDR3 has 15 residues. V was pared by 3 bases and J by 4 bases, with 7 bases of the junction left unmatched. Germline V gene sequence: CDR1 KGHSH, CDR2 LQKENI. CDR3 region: CASSPDRDRAYGYTF. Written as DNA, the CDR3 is TGTGCCAGCTCACCGGACAGGGATCGGGCCTATGGCTACACCTTC. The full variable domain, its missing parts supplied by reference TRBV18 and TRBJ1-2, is NAGVMQNPRHLVRRRGQEARLRCSPMKGHSHVYWYRQLPEEGLKFMVYLQKENIIDESGMPKERFSAEFPKEGPSILRIQQVVRGDSAAYFCASSPDRDRAYGYTFGSGTRLTVV.

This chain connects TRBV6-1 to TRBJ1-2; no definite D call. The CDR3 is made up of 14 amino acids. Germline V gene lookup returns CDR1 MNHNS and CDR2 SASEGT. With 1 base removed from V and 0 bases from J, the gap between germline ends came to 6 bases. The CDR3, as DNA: TGTGCCAGCAGTGAAGGGTCAGCTAACTATGGCTACACCTTC. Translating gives CASSEGSANYGYTF.

CDR3 amino acids: CANHQAGGQETQYF. The DNA for the CDR3 is TGTGCCAACCACCAGGCGGGGGGGCAAGAGACCCAGTACTTC. The chain uses TRBV27 and TRBJ2-5, with 9 bases that match TRBD2. The V segment lost 10 bases and the J segment 2 bases; nucleotides outside the gene matches: 8. This CDR3 is built from 14 residues. In germline, CDR1 is MNHEY, CDR2 SMNVEV (reference sequence).

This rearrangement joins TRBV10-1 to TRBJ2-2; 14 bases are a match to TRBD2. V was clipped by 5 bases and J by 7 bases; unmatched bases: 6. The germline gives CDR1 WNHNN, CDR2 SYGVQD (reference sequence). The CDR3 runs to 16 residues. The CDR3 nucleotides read TGCGCCAGCAGTAGGGGACTAGCGGGAGCCAACGGGGAGCTGTTTTTT. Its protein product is CASSRGLAGANGELFF.

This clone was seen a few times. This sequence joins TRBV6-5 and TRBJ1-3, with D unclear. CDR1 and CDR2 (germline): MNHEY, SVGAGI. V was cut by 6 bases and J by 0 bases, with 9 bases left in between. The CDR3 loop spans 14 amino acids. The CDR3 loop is CASSTVPSGNTIYF. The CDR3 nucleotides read TGTGCCAGCAGCACAGTACCCTCTGGAAACACCATATATTTT.